Following are 17 T cell receptor delta chains from one sample sequenced in a study of gamma-delta chains in newborns, infants, children. TCRdb fed the reads into CATT to redo clone calling. In the table there are around 4,500 delta-chain clones, more than 4% of which are singletons. Sequencing input: blood. The receptor source for this set is a child who was a newborn, infant or young child, either healthy, febrile or measles-vaccinated (not recorded which).

The J gene is TRDJ3, the V gene TRDV2; 11 positions agree with TRDD3. V lost 0 bases, J lost 0 bases, and 15 bases stayed unmatched. The germline V gene has CDR1 GEAIGNYY and CDR2 EKD. The CDR3 has 23 residues. The CDR3 nucleotides read TGTGCCTGTGACACCCCTGGGGGATACAGCCCTGAAACGAGCTCCTGGGACACCCGACAGATGTTTTTC. This gives the protein CACDTPGGYSPETSSWDTRQMFF.

The chain carries TRDV2 and TRDJ3; D is possibly TRDD3 (6 bases). The J gene was missing in TCRdb and was found by matching the end of the DNA to germline. V lost 0 bases and J lost 0, with 14 bases in between. Germline CDR1 and CDR2: GEAIGNYY and EKD. The CDR3 contains 19 residues. This CDR3 reads CACDTGWIPGSWDTRQMFF. The CDR3 DNA reads as TGTGCCTGTGACACCGGGTGGATACCGGGCTCCTGGGACACCCGACAGATGTTTTTC.

V is TRDV2 and J is TRDJ2; 7 nucleotides agree with TRDD3. Trimming cost V 0 bases and J 3 bases; bases outside gene matches: 6. Germline CDR1 is GEAIGNYY and CDR2 is EKD. The CDR3 contains 16 residues. In DNA form, the CDR3 reads TGTGCCTGTGACACCGGGGGATGCAGTATGACAGCACAACTCTTCTTT. It codes for CACDTGGCSMTAQLFF.

The chain joins TRDV2 to TRDJ3; 10 nucleotides line up with TRDD3. Germline CDR1 reads GEAIGNYY; CDR2 reads EKD. The CDR3 runs 20 residues. Trimming cost V 0 bases and J 5 bases; bases outside gene matches: 12. CDR3 nucleotides: TGTGCCTGTGACACCGTTCTGGGGGATAATATTAACCGGGACACCCGACAGATGTTTTTC. Translating gives CACDTVLGDNINRDTRQMFF.

Within the sample, this clone is large (0.1 to 1%). Within the sample, other DNA sequences also encode this same CDR3. The chain is built from TRDV2 and TRDJ3; 11 bases map to TRDD3. The CDR3 is 18 residues long. J was trimmed by 2 bases and V by 0 bases; bases with no gene match: 2. CDR1 is GEAIGNYY and CDR2 is EKD in the germline V gene. As DNA, the CDR3 is TGTGCCTGTGACACCGTACTGGGGGATACCTGGGACACCCGACAGATGTTTTTC. This sequence encodes CACDTVLGDTWDTRQMFF.

This clone is termed medium-sized. V and J are TRDV2 and TRDJ2, with D perhaps matching TRDD3 (5 bases). The CDR3 runs to 18 residues. V dropped 0 bases and J dropped 3 bases, with 19 bases sitting between them. CDR1 is GEAIGNYY and CDR2 is EKD in the germline V gene. In DNA form, the CDR3 reads TGTGCCTGTGACACCGTCCTCCGGGGGGGCCCTATGACAGCACAACTCTTCTTT. Translating it yields CACDTVLRGGPMTAQLFF.

This clone counts as medium-sized. CDR3 sequence (DNA): TGTGCCTGTGACACCATACTGGGGGATACACTGACAGCACAACTCTTCTTT. This translates into CACDTILGDTLTAQLFF. The chain combines TRDV2 with TRDJ2; 12 nucleotides line up with TRDD3. The V segment lost 0 bases and the J segment 3 bases; nucleotides outside the gene matches: 4. Germline CDR1 is GEAIGNYY and CDR2 is EKD. CDR3 length: 17 amino acids.

The gene calls are TRDV1 and TRDJ1; tentative D call: TRDD3 (6 bases). Trimming cost V 1 base and J 6 bases, with 18 bases left between them. Germline V lookup: CDR1 TSWWSYY, CDR2 QGS. The CDR3 is 16 amino acids. As DNA, the CDR3 is TGTGCTCTTGGGGAACCCATCGTACTGGGTAATAATAAACTCATCTTT. This gives the protein CALGEPIVLGNNKLIF.

Sample share makes this clone medium-sized. The V gene is TRDV2, the J gene TRDJ3; 9 positions agree with TRDD3. Germline-derived CDR1 and CDR2 are GEAIGNYY and EKD. The length of the CDR3 is 19 residues. After removal of 3 bases from V and 0 bases from J, the junction contained 8 bases not matched to a gene. For the CDR3, the DNA is TGTGCCTGTGACGTACTACTGGGGGACCACTCCTGGGACACCCGACAGATGTTTTTC. Protein sequence: CACDVLLGDHSWDTRQMFF.

This clone appeared a few times. The J gene is TRDJ2, the V gene TRDV2; no clear D gene. Germline loops: CDR1 GEAIGNYY, CDR2 EKD. V was clipped by 3 bases and J by 0 bases, with 7 bases between them. The CDR3 extends over 14 amino acids. The CDR3 region has the DNA TGTGCCTGTGACTCGATCACTTTGACAGCACAACTCTTCTTT. Encoded protein: CACDSITLTAQLFF.

V gene TRDV2 was called; the J gene was not; the DNA was not used to check the table's D call, TRDD3. Germline-derived CDR1 and CDR2 are GEAIGNYY and EKD. This CDR3 comprises 20 residues. The CDR3 loop is CACDTVTGGILESLTAQPFF. The CDR3 DNA is TGTGCCTGTGACACCGTCACTGGGGGGATACTAGAGTCTTTGACAGCACAGCCCTTCTTT.

The genes are TRDV2 and TRDJ3; 9 bases fit TRDD3. This CDR3 contains 20 residues. Germline V lookup: CDR1 GEAIGNYY, CDR2 EKD. Trimming at V came to 3 bases and at J to 4 bases, leaving 15 bases not matched to a gene. This CDR3 is CACDPWGIKSAKWDTRQMFF. CDR3 sequence (DNA): TGTGCCTGTGACCCGTGGGGGATAAAGAGCGCGAAATGGGACACCCGACAGATGTTTTTC.

CDR3 amino acids: CACDGGGRGTSSWDTRQMFF. DNA for the CDR3: TGTGCCTGTGACGGGGGAGGGAGGGGAACGAGCTCCTGGGACACCCGACAGATGTTTTTC. This chain connects TRDV2 to TRDJ3, with D perhaps matching TRDD3 (6 bases). Here the J gene came from matching the DNA to germline, since TCRdb omits it. CDR1 and CDR2 from the germline V gene are GEAIGNYY and EKD. V was pared by 3 bases and J by 0 bases, with 20 bases between. The CDR3 is 20 residues long.

Within the sample, this clone is medium-sized. The chain employs TRDV2 and TRDJ2; 13 positions match TRDD3. CDR1 is GEAIGNYY, CDR2 EKD, per germline. The CDR3 runs 17 residues. V trimming: 3 bases; J trimming: 4 bases; junction bases outside the gene matches: 7. CDR3 sequence: CACDSLLGDTETAQLFF. The CDR3 DNA follows: TGTGCCTGTGACTCCCTACTGGGGGATACGGAGACAGCACAACTCTTCTTT.

Here the CDR3 reads CAASALSPYWGIGPYTDKLIF. The CDR3 nucleotides are TGTGCAGCAAGCGCATTGTCCCCCTACTGGGGGATAGGCCCTTACACCGATAAACTCATCTTT. The V and J genes are TRAV29/DV5 and TRDJ1, with TRDD3 matching over 11 bases. V was pared by 0 bases and J by 0 bases, with 19 bases of the junction left unmatched. Germline loops: CDR1 NSMFDY, CDR2 ISSIKDK. The length of the CDR3 is 21 residues.

This clone was recorded a few times. Distinct nucleotide sequences in the sample also encode this CDR3. The V gene is TRDV2, the J gene TRDJ2; TRDD3 aligns across 9 bases. J was trimmed by 0 bases and V by 3 bases; bases with no gene match: 10. CDR1 GEAIGNYY and CDR2 EKD come from the germline V gene. The CDR3 contains 18 residues. The DNA for the CDR3 is TGTGCCTGTGACGAGGTACTGGGGGACAACCCTTTGACAGCACAACTCTTCTTT. This translates into CACDEVLGDNPLTAQLFF.

This clone appeared a few times. The chain recombines TRDV2 with TRDJ2; 9 nucleotides agree with TRDD3. This CDR3 is 16 amino acids long. Trimming removed 2 bases from V and 7 bases from J; junction bases left unmatched: 10. CDR1 is GEAIGNYY and CDR2 is EKD in the germline V gene. The CDR3 sequence: CACDKLGLGDIAQLFF. CDR3 DNA: TGTGCCTGTGACAAACTCGGACTGGGGGACATAGCACAACTCTTCTTT.